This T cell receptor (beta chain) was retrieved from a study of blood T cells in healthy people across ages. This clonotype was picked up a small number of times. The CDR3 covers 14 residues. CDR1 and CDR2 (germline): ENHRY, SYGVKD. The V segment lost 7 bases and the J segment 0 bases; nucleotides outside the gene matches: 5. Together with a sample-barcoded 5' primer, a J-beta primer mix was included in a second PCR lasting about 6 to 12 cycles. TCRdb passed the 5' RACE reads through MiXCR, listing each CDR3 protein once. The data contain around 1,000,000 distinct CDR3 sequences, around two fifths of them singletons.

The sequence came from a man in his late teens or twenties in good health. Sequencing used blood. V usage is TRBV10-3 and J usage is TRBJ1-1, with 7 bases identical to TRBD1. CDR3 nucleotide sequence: TGTGCCATCACCAAACAGGGGATGAACACTGAAGCTTTCTTT. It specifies CAITKQGMNTEAFF.